Below, 32 T cell receptor beta chains from the same sample are listed, as sequenced in a study of T-cell reconstitution after alpha-beta-depleted transplantation in children. It was with unique molecular identifiers that the TCRbeta library was prepared. TCRdb called the PCR reads again in MiXCR, with one record for every CDR3 protein. The profile shows some 290,000 distinct CDR3 sequences, around 9.6% of them singletons. The sequenced sample was PBMCs from the stem cell graft donor, obtained from the stem cell graft. The receptors derive from a human donor who donated a stem cell graft to a child with SCID.

This clonotype was found a few times. V gene TRBV2 combines with J gene TRBJ2-7; the match to TRBD1 covers 9 bases. This CDR3 has 14 residues. V shed 5 bases and J 1 base; nucleotides not matched to a gene: 3. Germline-derived CDR1 and CDR2 are SNHLY and FYNNEI. CDR3 sequence (DNA): TGTGCCAGCAGTTTCGACAGGGGGTCCTACGAGCAGTACTTC. It is translated as CASSFDRGSYEQYF.

This sequence joins TRBV10-3 and TRBJ2-1, with 7 bases matching TRBD2. The length of the CDR3 is 17 residues. The germline V gene has CDR1 ENHRY and CDR2 SYGVKD. The V segment lost 8 bases and the J segment 5 bases; nucleotides outside the gene matches: 18. In DNA form, the CDR3 reads TGTGCCATCGCCGCCGGGACTACCGGCCGGGGCAACAATGAGCAGTTCTTC. As protein: CAIAAGTTGRGNNEQFF.

The sample holds a few counts of this clonotype. The rearrangement links TRBV4-1 to TRBJ2-7; the D gene is possibly TRBD1 (5 bases). CDR3 length: 15 residues. Germline V gene sequence: CDR1 MGHRA, CDR2 YSYEKL. Trimming took off 0 bases at V and 3 bases at J, with 12 bases between the two ends. The CDR3 sequence is CASSQDQGASYEQYF. The CDR3 DNA reads as TGCGCCAGCAGCCAAGATCAAGGGGCCAGCTACGAGCAGTACTTC.

The rearrangement links TRBV5-1 to TRBJ2-3, with D tentatively TRBD1 (6 bases). Trimming took off 4 bases at V and 4 bases at J, with 16 bases between the two ends. This CDR3 has 15 residues. Germline values: CDR1 SGHRS, CDR2 YFSETQ. The CDR3 nucleotides are TGCGCCAGCAGCCTGACAGGTCCGGTCGCAGATACGCAGTATTTT. The encoded protein is CASSLTGPVADTQYF.

The chain employs TRBV24-1 and TRBJ2-5; no firm D call. V was trimmed by 3 bases and J by 3 bases, leaving 7 bases between them. CDR1 and CDR2 from the germline V gene are KGHDR and SFDVKD. The CDR3 contains 13 residues. The CDR3 coding sequence is TGTGCCACCAGTGATCTAAAGGAAGAGACCCAGTACTTC. Its protein product is CATSDLKEETQYF.

The chain has TRBV18 and TRBJ2-5, with unresolved D. With 3 bases removed from V and 5 bases from J, the gap between germline ends came to 10 bases. CDR1 and CDR2 (germline): KGHSH, LQKENI. The CDR3 runs to 13 residues. The CDR3 nucleotides are TGTGCCAGCTCACCCGGCTTGGGGGAGACCCAGTACTTC. Translating it yields CASSPGLGETQYF.

This clonotype was observed a few times. Lacking the conserved final phenylalanine or tryptophan, this CDR3 likely reflects a read error. Because the CDR3's place on the DNA is in doubt, the DNA is left out and the CDR3 is given as listed by TCRdb. CDR3 residues: CASSHSGVFLY. The rearrangement uses TRBV7-9 and TRBJ1-1; the table's D gene call, TRBD1, was not cross checked with the DNA. With termini counted, the CDR3 has 11 amino acids. CDR1 is SEHNR, CDR2 FQNEAQ, per germline (reference sequence).

This clonotype was recorded many times. V is TRBV7-9 and J is TRBJ1-4; possible D gene TRBD1, 5 bases. The CDR3 has 14 amino acids. Germline loops: CDR1 SEHNR, CDR2 FQNEAQ (reference sequence). The V end was cut by 2 bases, the J end by 7 bases, with 11 bases between. CDR3 DNA: TGTGCCAGCAGCTTACAGGGAGGGATTGAAAAACTGTTTTTT. It encodes CASSLQGGIEKLFF.

This clonotype has a count of ten or more. The V gene is TRBV28, the J gene TRBJ2-1, with 9 bases fitting TRBD1. Germline trimming cut 5 bases from V and 4 bases from J; bases unmatched to any gene: 6. This CDR3 contains 15 residues. CDR1 is MDHEN, CDR2 SYDVKM, per germline. The CDR3 spells CASSLRQGGYNEQFF. CDR3 sequence (DNA): TGTGCCAGCAGTCTTCGACAGGGGGGATACAATGAGCAGTTCTTC.

This clonotype has at least ten counts. V usage is TRBV29-1 and J usage is TRBJ2-7, with TRBD2 matching over 8 bases. Germline trimming cut 6 bases from V and 2 bases from J; bases unmatched to any gene: 6. From germline, CDR1 is SQVTM and CDR2 ANQGSEA. This CDR3 spans 13 amino acids. The CDR3 loop is CSVKGLGAYEQYF. CDR3 nucleotides: TGCAGCGTCAAGGGACTAGGAGCCTACGAGCAGTACTTC.

This clonotype was observed many times. This chain links TRBV10-3 with TRBJ2-2; D is ambiguous. This CDR3 spans 14 amino acids. Germline lookup yields CDR1 ENHRY and CDR2 SYGVKD. The germline V and J ends were trimmed by 7 bases and 1 base, with 10 bases remaining between them. CDR3 loop: CAITPGLNTGELFF. For the CDR3, the DNA is TGTGCCATCACGCCCGGGTTGAACACCGGGGAGCTGTTTTTT.

V usage is TRBV6-4 and J usage is TRBJ2-1, with D perhaps TRBD1 (6 bases). CDR1 MRHNA and CDR2 SNTAGT come from the germline V gene. V lost 2 bases to trimming and J lost 5 bases, with 13 bases between them. This CDR3 comprises 15 residues. The CDR3, as DNA: TGTGCCAGCAGTGACGGGCAGGGGAGCCACAATGAGCAGTTCTTC. Translated: CASSDGQGSHNEQFF.

This clonotype was recorded at least ten times. In DNA, the CDR3 is TGTGCCAGCAGTGAGCACCCAAACACTGAAGCTTTCTTT. Translation gives CASSEHPNTEAFF. V is TRBV6-4 and J is TRBJ1-1; the D is unclear. V was pared by 3 bases and J by 2 bases, with 7 bases between. Per germline, CDR1 MRHNA and CDR2 SNTAGT. CDR3 length: 13 residues.

The chain recombines TRBV10-3 with TRBJ2-1; TRBD2 matches at 7 bases. Losses at the gene ends were 9 bases for V and 4 bases for J; bases not matched to a gene: 9. The CDR3 is made up of 14 amino acids. Germline V gene lookup returns CDR1 ENHRY and CDR2 SYGVKD. This chain's CDR3 is CAIGDSGWYNEQFF. CDR3 bases: TGTGCCATAGGAGATAGCGGGTGGTACAATGAGCAGTTCTTC.

This clonotype was found a few times. The J gene is TRBJ2-6, the V gene TRBV11-2; no clear D. V was pared by 3 bases and J by 0 bases, with 6 bases between. Germline assignment: CDR1 SGHAT and CDR2 FQNNGV. The CDR3 sequence is 15 residues long. CDR3 nucleotides: TGTGCCAGCAGCTTGATCAGCTCTGGGGCCAACGTCCTGACTTTC. This codes for CASSLISSGANVLTF.

The rearrangement joins TRBV5-1 to TRBJ2-3; perhaps TRBD1 as D (6 bases). Germline CDR1 is SGHRS and CDR2 is YFSETQ. V was cut by 2 bases and J by 0 bases, with 13 bases left in between. This CDR3 is 16 amino acids long. The CDR3 loop is CASSLQGHISTDTQYF. The CDR3 DNA reads as TGCGCCAGCAGCTTACAGGGACACATAAGCACAGATACGCAGTATTTT.

Only a few counts were recorded for this clonotype. V is TRBV5-1 and J is TRBJ1-1, with D uncertain. Per the germline V gene, CDR1 is SGHRS and CDR2 is YFSETQ. The V and J ends lost 0 bases and 4 bases respectively, with 7 bases between them. There are 13 residues in the CDR3. CDR3 coding DNA: TGCGCCAGCAGCTTGGTTAGGGCCACTGAAGCTTTCTTT. Protein sequence: CASSLVRATEAFF.

The V gene is TRBV20-1, the J gene TRBJ2-1; D is ambiguous. Germline CDR1 and CDR2: DFQATT and SNEGSKA (reference sequence). This CDR3 is 12 amino acids long. The V end was cut by 6 bases, the J end by 1 base, with 7 bases between. The CDR3 loop is CSAYGSYNEQFF. The CDR3 DNA reads TGCAGTGCCTACGGGTCCTACAATGAGCAGTTCTTC.

This clonotype was picked up a small number of times. The J gene is TRBJ2-5, the V gene TRBV5-6, with 8 bases identical to TRBD2. This CDR3 has 13 residues. J was trimmed by 4 bases and V by 6 bases; bases with no gene match: 5. Germline V CDR1 and CDR2: SGHDT, YYEEEE. The chain's CDR3 is CASTSGGSETQYF. CDR3 coding DNA: TGTGCCAGCACTTCGGGGGGGTCAGAGACCCAGTACTTC.

This clonotype occurred many times. This chain uses TRBV5-1 with TRBJ1-1; D remains ambiguous. This CDR3 is 15 amino acids long. The germline V and J ends were trimmed by 6 bases and 1 base, with 16 bases remaining between them. From germline, CDR1 is SGHRS and CDR2 YFSETQ. The CDR3 is CASTTLDTSNTEAFF. As DNA, the CDR3 is TGCGCCAGCACCACATTAGATACGTCGAACACTGAAGCTTTCTTT.

The chain combines TRBV27 with TRBJ1-1, with a tentative D call TRBD1 (5 bases). CDR1 is MNHEY and CDR2 is SMNVEV in the germline V gene (reference sequence). The length of the CDR3 is 13 residues. The V end was cut by 2 bases, the J end by 7 bases, with 11 bases between. CDR3 loop: CASSLTPRDEAFF. The CDR3 nucleotides are TGTGCCAGCAGTTTAACCCCCAGGGATGAAGCTTTCTTT.

V and J are TRBV7-6 and TRBJ2-7; 7 nucleotides align to TRBD1. J was trimmed by 2 bases and V by 4 bases; bases with no gene match: 8. The CDR3 has 15 amino acids. CDR1 is SGHVS, CDR2 FNYEAQ, per germline. For the CDR3, the DNA is TGTGCCAGCAGCTGGAGACAGGGTGGTACCTACGAGCAGTACTTC. Its protein is CASSWRQGGTYEQYF.

This clonotype was observed at least ten times. Written as DNA, the CDR3 is TGCGCCAGCAGCAGCGGGACCGTGAATTCACCCCTCCACTTT. Its translation is CASSSGTVNSPLHF. V and J are TRBV5-1 and TRBJ1-6; TRBD1 might be the D (5 bases). Trimming removed 4 bases at V and 7 bases at J, with 12 bases between. CDR3 size: 14 residues. The germline V gene encodes CDR1 SGHRS and CDR2 YFSETQ.

This clonotype has just a few counts. The V gene is TRBV27, the J gene TRBJ2-7, with a possible D match to TRBD1 (6 bases). From germline, CDR1 is MNHEY and CDR2 SMNVEV (reference sequence). This CDR3 is 13 amino acids long. V was trimmed by 6 bases and J by 2 bases, leaving 11 bases between them. CDR3 loop: CASSHRAPYEQYF. The CDR3 DNA reads as TGTGCCAGCAGCCACAGGGCCCCCTACGAGCAGTACTTC.

The gene calls are TRBV12-3 or TRBV12-4 and TRBJ2-7, with 7 nucleotides matching TRBD2. This CDR3 has 14 residues. V was clipped by 5 bases and J by 2 bases; unmatched bases: 6. The CDR3 DNA reads as TGTGCCAGCAGTATATCAGGGACTACCTACGAGCAGTACTTC. It specifies CASSISGTTYEQYF.

Many counts were recorded for this clonotype. The chain couples TRBV7-9 to TRBJ2-2; D is uncertain. Trimming stripped 2 bases from V and 1 base from J, with 5 bases between. Germline V CDR1 and CDR2: SEHNR, FQNEAQ (reference sequence). The CDR3 loop spans 14 amino acids. CDR3 sequence: CASSLSENTGELFF. Written as DNA, the CDR3 is TGTGCCAGCAGCTTATCAGAGAACACCGGGGAGCTGTTTTTT.

This chain uses TRBV2 with TRBJ2-5, with 10 positions matching TRBD1. The CDR3 covers 13 residues. With 7 bases clipped from V and 4 bases from J, the junction kept 3 bases outside the gene matches. The germline CDR1 and CDR2 sequences are SNHLY and FYNNEI. This CDR3 is CASKGTGVETQYF. In DNA, the CDR3 is TGTGCCAGCAAAGGGACAGGGGTAGAGACCCAGTACTTC.

For the CDR3, the DNA is TGTGCCAGCAGCCAAGAGCTCACTAGATCTGGGGCCAACGTCCTGACTTTC. Its translation: CASSQELTRSGANVLTF. The chain links TRBV4-2 to TRBJ2-6; the D gene is possibly TRBD2 (5 bases). Deletions cut 0 bases from V and 1 base from J, with 10 bases between. The CDR3 is made up of 17 amino acids. Germline lookup yields CDR1 LGHNA and CDR2 YNFKEQ.

Only a few counts were recorded for this clonotype. The chain is built from TRBV5-1 and TRBJ2-1, with D possibly called TRBD1 or TRBD2 (5 bases each). The germline CDR1 and CDR2 sequences are SGHRS and YFSETQ. V was pared by 4 bases and J by 6 bases, with 14 bases between. This CDR3 has 14 amino acids. Here the CDR3 reads CASSTAGASNEQFF. In nucleotides, the CDR3 is TGCGCCAGCAGCACCGCCGGGGCATCCAATGAGCAGTTCTTC.

About this clonotype itself: One end of the junction fails to match germline, which may point to a read error. This chain connects TRBV9 to TRBJ2-6, with D possibly matching TRBD1 (5 bases). Per the germline V gene, CDR1 is SGDLS and CDR2 is YYNGEE. The CDR3 length is 15 residues. The CDR3 DNA follows: TGTGCCAGCAGCGTAGGAGACCATGGGGCCAACGGCCTGACTTTC. Translating gives CASSVGDHGANGLTF.

This sequence joins TRBV5-1 and TRBJ2-1; 8 bases map to TRBD2. V lost 2 bases to trimming and J lost 7 bases; unmatched junction nucleotides: 5. The CDR3 consists of 14 residues. The germline V gene encodes CDR1 SGHRS and CDR2 YFSETQ. The CDR3 sequence is CASSFGGAENEQFF. Here the CDR3 DNA reads TGCGCCAGCAGCTTCGGGGGGGCGGAAAATGAGCAGTTCTTC.

The chain recombines TRBV29-1 with TRBJ2-5; TRBD1 matches 7 bases. Germline V lookup: CDR1 SQVTM, CDR2 ANQGSEA. J was trimmed by 4 bases and V by 8 bases; bases with no gene match: 10. This CDR3 has 13 residues. For the CDR3, the DNA is TGCAGCCTCCAGGGACAGAGAGGAGAGACCCAGTACTTC. Amino acid sequence: CSLQGQRGETQYF.